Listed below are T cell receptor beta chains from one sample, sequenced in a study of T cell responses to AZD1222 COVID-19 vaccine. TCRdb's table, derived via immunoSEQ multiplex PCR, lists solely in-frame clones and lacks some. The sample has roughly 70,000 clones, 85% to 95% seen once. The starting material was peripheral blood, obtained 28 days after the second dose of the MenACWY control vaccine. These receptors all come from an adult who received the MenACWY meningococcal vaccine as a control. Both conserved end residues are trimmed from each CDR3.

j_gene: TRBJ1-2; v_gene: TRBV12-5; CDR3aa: ASGLSGVNYGYT
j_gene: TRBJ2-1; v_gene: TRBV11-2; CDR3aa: ASSRDRLGNEQF
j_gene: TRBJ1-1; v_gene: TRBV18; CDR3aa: ASSPGVSMNTEAF
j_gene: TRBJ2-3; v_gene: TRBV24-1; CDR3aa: ATSGRVSTDTQY
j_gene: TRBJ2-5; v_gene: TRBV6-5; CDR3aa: ASSPGDRAETQY
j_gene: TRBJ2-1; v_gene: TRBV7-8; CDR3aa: ASRNVQGAVPYNEQF
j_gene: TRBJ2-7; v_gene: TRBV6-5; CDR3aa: ASRKGQLSEQY
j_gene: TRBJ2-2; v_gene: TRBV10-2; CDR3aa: ASNPEGTGGSGELF
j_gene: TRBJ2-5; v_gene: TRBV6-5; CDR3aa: ASSYSVAGVETQY
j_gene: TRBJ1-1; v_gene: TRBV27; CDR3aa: ASSAAAANTEAF
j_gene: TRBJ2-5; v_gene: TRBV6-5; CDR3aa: ASRATKETQY
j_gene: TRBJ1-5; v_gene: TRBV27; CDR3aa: ASSLVGDSNQPQH
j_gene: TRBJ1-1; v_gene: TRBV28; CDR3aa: ASRDLSGATEAF
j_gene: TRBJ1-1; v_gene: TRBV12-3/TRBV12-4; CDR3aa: ASIGLAPEAF
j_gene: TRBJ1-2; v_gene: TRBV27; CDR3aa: ASQPRTRPGYT
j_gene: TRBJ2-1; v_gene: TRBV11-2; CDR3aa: ASSLASYNEQF
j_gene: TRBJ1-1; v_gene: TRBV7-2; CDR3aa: ASSSQMNTEAF
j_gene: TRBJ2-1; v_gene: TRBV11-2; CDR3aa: ASSKTSGYNEQF
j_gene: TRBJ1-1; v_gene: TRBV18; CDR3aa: ASSPGGPEAF
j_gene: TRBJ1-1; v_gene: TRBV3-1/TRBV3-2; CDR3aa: ASSQSRSTEAF
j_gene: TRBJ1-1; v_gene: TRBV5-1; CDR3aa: ASRAGLDTEAF
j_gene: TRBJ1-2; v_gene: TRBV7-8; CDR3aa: ASSLLLRGQGPYGYT
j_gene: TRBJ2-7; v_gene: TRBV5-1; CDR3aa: ASSLGGAPEDEQY
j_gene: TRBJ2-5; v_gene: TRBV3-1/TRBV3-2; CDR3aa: ASSQAPWEGHQETQY
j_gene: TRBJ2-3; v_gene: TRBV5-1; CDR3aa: ASSLQGASTDTQY
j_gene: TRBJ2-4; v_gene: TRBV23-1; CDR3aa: ASSQGGLAGENIQY
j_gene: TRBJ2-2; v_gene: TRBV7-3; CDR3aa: ASSPTGRTLANTGELF
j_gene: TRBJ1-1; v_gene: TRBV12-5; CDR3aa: ASAADGNTEAF
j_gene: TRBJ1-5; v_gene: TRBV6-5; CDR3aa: ASSYGAGNNQPQH
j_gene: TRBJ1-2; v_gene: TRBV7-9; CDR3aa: ASSLGSAGVYGYT
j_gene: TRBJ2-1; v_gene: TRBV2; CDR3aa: ASTPAGNEQF
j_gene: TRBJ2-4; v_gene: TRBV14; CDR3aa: ASSQGLDIQY
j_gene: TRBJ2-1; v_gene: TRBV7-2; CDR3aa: ASSYLLGGYNEQF